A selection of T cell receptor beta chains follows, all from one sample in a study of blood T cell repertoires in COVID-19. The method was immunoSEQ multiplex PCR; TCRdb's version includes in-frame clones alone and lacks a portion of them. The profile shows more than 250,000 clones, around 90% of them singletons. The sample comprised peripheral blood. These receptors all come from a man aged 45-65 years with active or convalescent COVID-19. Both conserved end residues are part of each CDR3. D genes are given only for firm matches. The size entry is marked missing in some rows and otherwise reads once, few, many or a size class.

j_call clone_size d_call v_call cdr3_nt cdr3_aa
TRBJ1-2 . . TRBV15 TGTGCCACCAGCAGAGATCAGGGCTCCTACACCTTC CATSRDQGSYTF
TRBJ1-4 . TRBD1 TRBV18 TGTGCCAGCTCACCCCAGGGACAGGGGATTAATGAAAAACTGTTTTTT CASSPQGQGINEKLFF
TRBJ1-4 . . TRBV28 TGTGCCAGCAGTTCCATCATCCGACAGGCTCGGGGACTGTTTTTT CASSSIIRQARGLFF
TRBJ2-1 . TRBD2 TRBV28 TGTGCCAGCAGTACTTCCTTTAGCGGGAGGGCCGTCAATGAGCAGTTCTTC CASSTSFSGRAVNEQFF
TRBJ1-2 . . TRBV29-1 TGCAGTGCTCGCGGTAGCTATGGCTACACCTTC CSARGSYGYTF
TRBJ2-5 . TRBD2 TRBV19 TGTGCCAGTAGTATAAGGGAGGGGGAGACCCAGTACTTC CASSIREGETQYF
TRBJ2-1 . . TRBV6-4 TGTGCCAGCAACTACATACTAGCTAACAATGAGCAGTTCTTC CASNYILANNEQFF
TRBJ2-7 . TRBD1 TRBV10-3 TGTGCCATCAGTGAGTCTGGGCCGGGACAGGGGGCGAAAGAGCAGTACTTC CAISESGPGQGAKEQYF
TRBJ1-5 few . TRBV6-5 TGTGCCAGCGTAGGAGGAACGGCTTGGAATCAGCCCCAGCATTTT CASVGGTAWNQPQHF
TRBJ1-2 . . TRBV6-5 TGTGCCAGCATTGCCACGGGAGGAGGGTACTATGGCTACACCTTC CASIATGGGYYGYTF
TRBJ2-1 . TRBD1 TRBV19 TGTGCCAGTAGTATACAGGGGGCTAACAATGAGCAGTTCTTC CASSIQGANNEQFF
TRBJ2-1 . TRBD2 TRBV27 TGTGCCAGCAGTCCTCTAGCGGGAGGGGTGGGCAGTGAGCAGTTCTTC CASSPLAGGVGSEQFF
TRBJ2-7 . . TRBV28 TGTGCCAGCAGTTTATGGGGGACTGCGCTAGGAGGCGAGCAGTACTTC CASSLWGTALGGEQYF
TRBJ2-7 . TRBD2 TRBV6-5 TGTGCCAGCAAAATAGCGGGATATCGGTACGAGCAGTACTTC CASKIAGYRYEQYF
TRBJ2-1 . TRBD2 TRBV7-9 TGTGCCAGCAGCCCCAGGTTGCCGGGGGAGGGGAGGGAGGAGCAGTTCTTC CASSPRLPGEGREEQFF
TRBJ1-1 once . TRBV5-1 TGCGCCAGCAGCTTGGGTCTTGAAGCTTTCTTT CASSLGLEAFF
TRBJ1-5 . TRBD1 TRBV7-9 TGTGCCAGCAGCTTAGCAGGGGGCAGTGGTAATCAGCCCCAGCATTTT CASSLAGGSGNQPQHF
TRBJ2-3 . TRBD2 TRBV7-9 TGTGCCAGCAGCCCTCGGGGGGGCGGGGATACGCAGTATTTT CASSPRGGGDTQYF
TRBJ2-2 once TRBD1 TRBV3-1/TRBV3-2 TGTGCCAGCAGTCCCACGGGACAGGGGCCTGGGGAGCTGTTTTTT CASSPTGQGPGELFF
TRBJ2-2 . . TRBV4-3 TGCGCCAGCAGCCAATTCCTCGGGGACACCGGGGAGCTGTTTTTT CASSQFLGDTGELFF
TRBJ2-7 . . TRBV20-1 TGCAGTGCTAGTCACAGCTACAACTACGAGCAGTACTTC CSASHSYNYEQYF
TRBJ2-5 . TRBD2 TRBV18 TGTGCCAGCTCACCTCGACTAGCGGGGGGGCCGGAGACCCAGTACTTC CASSPRLAGGPETQYF
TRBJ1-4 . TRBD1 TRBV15 TGTGCCACCAGCAGGGACAGGGGTTATGAAAAACTGTTTTTT CATSRDRGYEKLFF
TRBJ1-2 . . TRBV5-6 TGTGCCAGCAGCTTGCAGGGAATTGATTATGGCTACACCTTC CASSLQGIDYGYTF
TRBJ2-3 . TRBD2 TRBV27 TGTGCCAGCAGCGGGACTAGAACAGATACGCAGTATTTT CASSGTRTDTQYF
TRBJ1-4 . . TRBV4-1 TGCGCCAGCAGCCAAGATCGGGGGGCAGCTAATGAAAAACTGTTTTTT CASSQDRGAANEKLFF